Presented here are 24 T cell receptor beta chains from one specimen sequenced in a study of naive and memory T cell subsets. The library had UMIs added by 3' ligation of an oligonucleotide to TCR cDNA. The SP2 primer and nested alpha and beta constant region primers amplified ligated cDNA in four rounds. TCRdb re-called the 5' RACE reads with MiXCR, one entry per CDR3 protein. The data show around 48,000 distinct CDR3 sequences, about 4.5% seen once. Every receptor here comes from a female donor in good health.

This clonotype appeared many times. The V call is TRBV19, the J call TRBJ2-6; D perhaps matches TRBD2 (5 bases). The CDR3 spans 17 residues. In germline, CDR1 is LNHDA, CDR2 SQIVND (reference sequence). The V end lost 2 bases, the J end lost 0 bases, and 11 bases lay between the germline ends. DNA for the CDR3: TGTGCCAGTAGTATAAACCTCGGAGGCTCTGGGGCCAACGTCCTGACTTTC. This translates into CASSINLGGSGANVLTF.

This clonotype was counted at least ten times. The chain combines TRBV5-5 with TRBJ1-1; a possible D gene is TRBD1 (5 bases). Germline assignment: CDR1 SGHKS and CDR2 YYEKEE (reference sequence). Trimming took 4 bases from V and 4 from J, leaving 14 bases between them. The CDR3 has 14 amino acids. CDR3 nucleotide sequence: TGTGCCAGCAGCCCACCGTGGGGGGTCACTGAAGCTTTCTTT. Residues: CASSPPWGVTEAFF.

This clonotype was seen at least ten times. The rearrangement links TRBV5-1 to TRBJ2-5, with TRBD2 matching 8 bases. V was clipped by 4 bases and J by 5 bases; unmatched bases: 10. Per germline, CDR1 SGHRS and CDR2 YFSETQ. The CDR3 consists of 15 residues. The CDR3 spells CASSKAGLAEETQYF. The CDR3 DNA is TGCGCCAGCAGCAAAGCTGGACTAGCTGAGGAGACCCAGTACTTC.

This clonotype occurred a few times. The chain employs TRBV28 and TRBJ2-3; no clear D. This CDR3 comprises 15 residues. The V end lost 5 bases, the J end lost 1 base, and 13 bases lay between the germline ends. The germline gives CDR1 MDHEN, CDR2 SYDVKM. CDR3: CASSPHGARTDTQYF. The CDR3 nucleotides are TGTGCCAGCAGTCCCCATGGTGCGCGCACAGATACGCAGTATTTT.

This clonotype showed up many times. V and J are TRBV6-2 or TRBV6-3 and TRBJ2-3, with TRBD1 matching over 11 bases. V gave up 5 bases and J gave up 4 bases; unmatched junction bases: 5. Germline CDR1 reads MNHEY; CDR2 reads SVGEGT. CDR3 size: 15 residues. The CDR3 nucleotides are TGTGCCAGCAGTAACCCGGGACAGGGGGCAGATACGCAGTATTTT. Translated, it gives CASSNPGQGADTQYF.

This clonotype has ten or more counts. This rearrangement joins TRBV20-1 to TRBJ2-2, with TRBD2 matching over 10 bases. The CDR3 length is 16 residues. The germline gives CDR1 DFQATT, CDR2 SNEGSKA (reference sequence). V gave up 2 bases and J gave up 5 bases; unmatched junction bases: 8. The chain's CDR3 is CSARPSGRAVTGELFF. The CDR3 nucleotides read TGCAGTGCTAGACCCAGCGGGAGGGCCGTAACCGGGGAGCTGTTTTTT.

This clonotype was counted at least ten times. The chain carries TRBV3-1 and TRBJ1-2; D is ambiguous. CDR1 and CDR2 (germline): LGHDT, YNNKEL (reference sequence). This CDR3 contains 19 residues. V dropped 4 bases and J dropped 4 bases, with 28 bases sitting between them. The CDR3 DNA reads as TGTGCCAGCAGCCCCTTGTTAGATCCCCCTTCGGCGGCCTTCTATGGCTACACCTTC. Protein product: CASSPLLDPPSAAFYGYTF. Complete variable domain (other parts from reference TRBV3-1 and TRBJ1-2): DTAVSQTPKYLVTQMGNDKSIKCEQNLGHDTMYWYKQDSKKFLKIMFSYNNKELIINETVPNRFSPKSPDKAHLNLHINSLELGDSAVYFCASSPLLDPPSAAFYGYTFGSGTRLTVV.

In this sample, this clonotype turned up many times. This chain uses TRBV20-1 with TRBJ2-7, with D maybe TRBD2 (5 bases). This CDR3 spans 18 amino acids. Deletions cut 3 bases from V and 3 bases from J, with 27 bases between. Germline CDR1 is DFQATT and CDR2 is SNEGSKA (reference sequence). CDR3: CSARPNIVASSGDYEQYF. In DNA form, the CDR3 reads TGCAGTGCTAGGCCAAACATCGTGGCTAGCTCGGGCGACTACGAGCAGTACTTC.

This clonotype has a count of ten or more. J is TRBJ1-5 and V is TRBV7-2; D gene ambiguous. Germline V gene data show CDR1 as SGHTA and CDR2 as FQGNSA. V was pared by 5 bases and J by 2 bases, with 10 bases between. CDR3 length: 14 residues. The CDR3 region is CASSLSTGNQPQHF. CDR3 DNA sequence: TGTGCCAGCAGCCTGTCGACGGGCAATCAGCCCCAGCATTTT.

Many counts were recorded for this clonotype. V gene TRBV7-8 combines with J gene TRBJ2-1, with 8 bases aligning to TRBD1. CDR3 length equals 14 residues. V lost 1 base to trimming and J lost 8 bases; unmatched junction nucleotides: 4. Germline V lookup: CDR1 SGHVS, CDR2 FQNEAQ. CDR3 nucleotides: TGTGCCAGCAGCTTAGGGGACAGGCGGTATGAGCAGTTCTTC. It encodes CASSLGDRRYEQFF.

At least ten counts were recorded for this clonotype. The genes are TRBV25-1 and TRBJ2-3, with 7 bases fitting TRBD1. CDR3 size: 17 residues. Germline V gene sequence: CDR1 MGHDK, CDR2 SYGVNS. V trimming: 5 bases; J trimming: 0 bases; junction bases outside the gene matches: 11. CDR3: CASSPRRKGASTDTQYF. CDR3 DNA: TGTGCCAGCAGTCCCCGTCGAAAGGGGGCAAGCACAGATACGCAGTATTTT.

This clonotype was found many times. The rearrangement joins TRBV25-1 to TRBJ1-2, with D perhaps matching TRBD1 (5 bases). This CDR3 is built from 13 residues. Germline values: CDR1 MGHDK, CDR2 SYGVNS. V gave up 5 bases and J gave up 4 bases, with 11 bases separating them. The CDR3: CASSRGQGYGYTF. CDR3 sequence (DNA): TGTGCCAGCAGTCGGGGCCAAGGCTATGGCTACACCTTC.

This clonotype showed up many times. V gene TRBV29-1 combines with J gene TRBJ1-1; D is uncertain. V gave up 5 bases and J gave up 2 bases, with 12 bases separating them. The CDR3 has 13 amino acids. Germline V gives CDR1 SQVTM, CDR2 ANQGSEA. CDR3 protein: CSVSRETNTEAFF. The CDR3 DNA is TGCAGCGTTAGTCGGGAAACAAACACTGAAGCTTTCTTT.

J is TRBJ2-3 and V is TRBV10-2; no clear D. V was pared by 6 bases and J by 5 bases, with 9 bases between. Germline values: CDR1 WSHSY, CDR2 SAAADI. This CDR3 contains 12 residues. The CDR3 protein is CASSPQEDTQYF. CDR3 DNA: TGCGCCAGCAGCCCGCAAGAAGATACGCAGTATTTT.

As regards this clonotype: A much more abundant neighbour one base away suggests this may be a read error. This chain connects TRBV3-1 to TRBJ1-1; D gene ambiguous. The CDR3 spans 15 residues. CDR1 is LGHDT, CDR2 YNNKEL, per germline (reference sequence). Between the trimmed V and J ends, which lost 4 bases and 9 bases, there was a span of 21 bases. The CDR3 loop reads CASSRLDFGGSKAFF. The CDR3 DNA sequence: TGTGCCAGCAGCCGATTGGATTTCGGAGGGTCGAAAGCTTTCTTT.

At least ten counts were recorded for this clonotype. The rearrangement uses TRBV7-2 and TRBJ2-5, with TRBD2 matching 8 bases. After removal of 5 bases from V and 1 base from J, the junction contained 3 bases not matched to a gene. The CDR3 runs 14 residues. In germline, CDR1 is SGHTA, CDR2 FQGNSA. In DNA, the CDR3 is TGTGCCAGCAGCAAAGCGGGGGCCCAAGAGACCCAGTACTTC. Its translation is CASSKAGAQETQYF.

This clonotype was seen ten or more times. V is TRBV7-3 and J is TRBJ1-1; D not certain. V was clipped by 2 bases and J by 11 bases, with 15 bases between them. The CDR3 is made up of 13 amino acids. Germline V lookup: CDR1 SGHTA, CDR2 FQGTGA. The CDR3: CASSLLGYDEAFF. CDR3 nucleotide sequence: TGTGCCAGCAGCTTACTAGGGTATGACGAGGCTTTCTTT.

This clonotype was detected ten times or more. V gene TRBV29-1 combines with J gene TRBJ1-5; D not resolved. Germline values: CDR1 SQVTM, CDR2 ANQGSEA. V shed 6 bases and J shed 0 bases, with 12 bases lying between them. The CDR3 extends over 14 amino acids. The CDR3 spells CSVADSNSNQPQHF. The CDR3 DNA reads as TGCAGCGTAGCGGATAGCAATAGCAATCAGCCCCAGCATTTT.

Many counts were recorded for this clonotype. This rearrangement joins TRBV6-2 or TRBV6-3 to TRBJ2-3; D is undetermined. V lost 2 bases to trimming and J lost 1 base, with 7 bases between them. Germline V CDR1 and CDR2: MNHEY, SVGEGT. The CDR3 is 14 amino acids. The CDR3 is CASSYRSRTDTQYF. Written as DNA, the CDR3 is TGTGCCAGCAGTTACCGGAGTCGCACAGATACGCAGTATTTT.

The table lists this clonotype with many counts. The chain recombines TRBV5-5 with TRBJ1-2, with D tentatively TRBD1 (5 bases). Germline V gene lookup returns CDR1 SGHKS and CDR2 YYEKEE (reference sequence). Trimming removed 2 bases at V and 0 bases at J, with 14 bases between. The CDR3 sequence is 16 residues long. CDR3 DNA: TGTGCCAGCAGCTTCTTCCGGGGCCAGGCTAACTATGGCTACACCTTC. As protein: CASSFFRGQANYGYTF.

This clonotype has ten or more counts. The rearrangement links TRBV7-2 to TRBJ1-5; 7 nucleotides match TRBD1. CDR1 SGHTA and CDR2 FQGNSA come from the germline V gene. V trimming: 5 bases; J trimming: 6 bases; junction bases outside the gene matches: 10. This CDR3 comprises 15 residues. CDR3 coding DNA: TGTGCCAGCAGCCCAAAGGAGGGGGCATCTCAGCCCCAGCATTTT. Its translation is CASSPKEGASQPQHF.

This clonotype was detected ten times or more. This sequence joins TRBV7-4 and TRBJ2-7; no reliable D call. Germline V gene data show CDR1 as SGHVT and CDR2 as SQSDAQ. This CDR3 has 16 residues. V shed 7 bases and J shed 4 bases, with 23 bases lying between them. The CDR3 DNA is TGTGCCAGCAACACTCCCCCCTGGACGTTAGATTACGAGCAGTACTTC. As protein: CASNTPPWTLDYEQYF.

This clonotype has a count of ten or more. The gene calls are TRBV14 and TRBJ2-7, with D unclear. The V and J ends lost 4 bases and 2 bases respectively, with 9 bases between them. The V gene's germline CDR1 is SGHDN and CDR2 FVKESK. This CDR3 has 13 residues. CDR3 residues: CASSPPGPYEQYF. For the CDR3, the DNA is TGTGCCAGCAGCCCCCCGGGTCCCTACGAGCAGTACTTC.

This clonotype was counted many times. The chain employs TRBV7-9 and TRBJ2-5, with D unresolved. The CDR3 is 8 amino acids. Germline CDR1 and CDR2: SEHNR and FQNEAQ (reference sequence). Trimming cost V 5 bases and J 12 bases, with 4 bases left between them. As DNA, the CDR3 is TGTGCCAGCAGCCGCAAGTACTTC. Translation: CASSRKYF. Full variable domain (remainder filled in from reference TRBV7-9 and TRBJ2-5): DTGVSQNPRHKITKRGQNVTFRCDPISEHNRLYWYRQTLGQGPEFLTYFQNEAQLEKSRLLSDRFSAERPKGSFSTLEIQRTEQGDSAMYLCASSRKYFGPGTRLLVL.